This T cell receptor beta chain was captured by sequencing in a study of lymphopenia after photon versus proton radiotherapy. For this clone: Antigen specificity is unknown.

This CDR3 comprises 13 residues. The V gene's germline CDR1 is GTSNPN and CDR2 SVGIG (reference sequence). V lost 2 bases and J lost 2, with 9 bases in between. Produced via immunoSEQ multiplex PCR; TCRdb's table is partial and in-frame only. The data contain about 19,000 clones, about nine tenths of them singletons. General study results and limits: Better survival with proton therapy was suggested as possible, not demonstrated.

The sample here was peripheral blood, taken from a patient treated with photon-based radiotherapy. The rearrangement uses TRBV30 and TRBJ1-1; D perhaps matches TRBD1 (5 bases). The sequence was obtained from a man aged 55 to 70 with pancreatic cancer. The CDR3 loop reads CAWSWGGNTEAFF. The CDR3 DNA reads as TGTGCCTGGAGTTGGGGGGGTAACACTGAAGCTTTCTTT.